The 6 T cell receptor beta chains below were found in one sample sequenced in a study of T cell responses to AZD1222 COVID-19 vaccine. Repertoires were generated with immunoSEQ multiplex PCR, while TCRdb's copy carries only in-frame clones and drops some. The sample consists of roughly 180,000 clones, 85% to 95% of them appearing once. The specimen was peripheral blood, collected on day 0 of AZD1222 vaccination. These receptors were taken from an adult in good health.

The rearrangement uses TRBV5-1 and TRBJ1-2; TRBD1 matches 8 bases. Germline assignment: CDR1 SGHRS and CDR2 YFSETQ. The CDR3 consists of 14 residues. V dropped 4 bases and J dropped 2; count of bases not matched to a gene: 4. The CDR3 sequence is CASSTGTGNYGYTF. The DNA of the CDR3 is TGCGCCAGCAGCACCGGGACAGGAAACTATGGCTACACCTTC.

In this sample, this clone turned up once. The V call is TRBV2, the J call TRBJ1-1; D unclear. Trimming stripped 4 bases from V and 2 bases from J, with 11 bases between. Germline lookup yields CDR1 SNHLY and CDR2 FYNNEI. The CDR3 is 14 residues long. Written as DNA, the CDR3 is TGTGCCAGCAGTGTACAGTGGGGAAACACTGAAGCTTTCTTT. It specifies CASSVQWGNTEAFF.

This CDR3 reads CASSLVFLSPDTQYF. Written as DNA, the CDR3 is TGTGCCAGCAGCTTAGTGTTTCTGTCCCCAGATACGCAGTATTTT. This chain connects TRBV11-2 to TRBJ2-3, with no clear D. V lost 1 base and J lost 4, with 12 bases in between. The CDR3 is 15 residues long. Germline values: CDR1 SGHAT, CDR2 FQNNGV.

The table lists this clone with a count of one. The chain joins TRBV9 to TRBJ2-7, with 8 bases identical to TRBD1. There are 14 residues in the CDR3. V lost 4 bases, J lost 3 bases, and 6 bases stayed unmatched. Germline V lookup: CDR1 SGDLS, CDR2 YYNGEE. The CDR3 DNA reads as TGTGCCAGCAGCCGCCCCGGACAGGGCTACGAGCAGTACTTC. As protein: CASSRPGQGYEQYF.

In its sample, this clone was seen once. This chain links TRBV28 with TRBJ2-1; D is possibly TRBD2 (5 bases). Germline V gene lookup returns CDR1 MDHEN and CDR2 SYDVKM. This CDR3 is built from 16 residues. V gave up 5 bases and J gave up 3 bases, with 17 bases separating them. CDR3 nucleotides: TGTGCCAGCAGTACACCGGGGAGCCCCCTCTACAATGAGCAGTTCTTC. As protein: CASSTPGSPLYNEQFF.

The chain carries TRBV28 and TRBJ2-1; 7 bases fit TRBD2. With 3 bases clipped from V and 8 bases from J, the junction kept 7 bases outside the gene matches. Germline values: CDR1 MDHEN, CDR2 SYDVKM. This CDR3 spans 14 amino acids. The CDR3 spells CASSFGGREDEQFF. The DNA for the CDR3 is TGTGCCAGCAGTTTCGGCGGGAGAGAGGATGAGCAGTTCTTC.